This record covers a single T cell receptor (beta chain). The antigen is undetermined. Germline V gives CDR1 SGDLS, CDR2 YYNGEE. V lost 2 bases and J lost 5, with 13 bases in between. This CDR3 is built from 14 residues. Here immunoSEQ multiplex PCR was the method, and the copy in TCRdb shows in-frame clones only, minus some. Of about 120,000 clones listed, about 86% were seen once; the top ten hold 3%. This entry is derived from a study of T cell responses to AZD1222 COVID-19 vaccine. Study-level points and caveats: Dominant at 160-218 and 743-854, vaccine-associated CD4 TCRs also spanned spike. After two AZD1222 doses, spike-specific TCR breadth and depth rose versus day 0.

The source material was peripheral blood, sampled 28 days after the second AZD1222 dose. The J gene is TRBJ2-5, the V gene TRBV9; tentatively, D is TRBD2 (5 bases). The clonotype was recovered from an adult who received the AZD1222 COVID-19 vaccine. Here the CDR3 reads CASSVGLAGETQYF. DNA of the CDR3: TGTGCCAGCAGCGTCGGCCTAGCCGGGGAGACCCAGTACTTC.